These 18 T cell receptor beta chains came from one sample sequenced in a study of blood T cell repertoires in COVID-19. TCRdb keeps only in-frame clones here, not all; method: immunoSEQ multiplex PCR. Among about 340,000 clones listed, about 83% were seen once. Sequences were obtained from peripheral blood. These receptors were obtained from a young man with active or convalescent COVID-19.

This chain joins TRBV2 and TRBJ2-1, with TRBD2 matching over 11 bases. This CDR3 is built from 14 residues. Trimming removed 8 bases from V and 5 bases from J; junction bases left unmatched: 5. Germline V gene sequence: CDR1 SNHLY, CDR2 FYNNEI. CDR3 residues: CASGGLAANNEQFF. The CDR3 nucleotides read TGTGCCAGCGGGGGACTAGCGGCGAACAATGAGCAGTTCTTC.

This clone was observed a handful of times. V and J are TRBV27 and TRBJ1-5, with 7 bases aligning to TRBD1. The CDR3 contains 14 residues. CDR1 and CDR2 (germline): MNHEY, SMNVEV (reference sequence). After removal of 8 bases from V and 6 bases from J, the junction contained 10 bases not matched to a gene. CDR3 DNA: TGTGCCAGCCGGGACAGCACTAGGGGTCAGCCCCAGCATTTT. This encodes CASRDSTRGQPQHF.

This chain joins TRBV19 and TRBJ2-7; weak D call: TRBD2 (5 bases). CDR1 LNHDA and CDR2 SQIVND come from the germline V gene (reference sequence). This CDR3 has 14 amino acids. Trimming took 5 bases from V and 6 from J, leaving 17 bases between them. The CDR3 is CASSLGSSTFEQYF. As DNA, the CDR3 is TGTGCCAGTAGTCTTGGGAGTAGTACATTCGAGCAGTACTTC.

The V call is TRBV11-2, the J call TRBJ2-2; a possible D gene is TRBD2 (6 bases). This CDR3 comprises 17 residues. Germline CDR1 and CDR2: SGHAT and FQNNGV. Deletions cut 6 bases from V and 1 base from J, with 18 bases between. CDR3 sequence: CASSPLGGALNTGELFF. CDR3 bases: TGTGCCAGCAGTCCCCTGGGGGGAGCGCTGAACACCGGGGAGCTGTTTTTT.

This chain links TRBV9 with TRBJ2-6; D unclear. The CDR3 loop spans 17 amino acids. CDR1 SGDLS and CDR2 YYNGEE come from the germline V gene. V was trimmed by 0 bases and J by 0 bases, leaving 10 bases between them. The CDR3 DNA reads TGTGCCAGCAGCGTAGCGGTCAGGAACTCTGGGGCCAACGTCCTGACTTTC. Its translation is CASSVAVRNSGANVLTF.

This chain joins TRBV27 and TRBJ1-1; 7 bases are shared with TRBD1. CDR1 and CDR2 (germline): MNHEY, SMNVEV (reference sequence). The CDR3 contains 18 residues. Trimming at V came to 2 bases and at J to 0 bases, leaving 12 bases not matched to a gene. The CDR3 DNA follows: TGTGCCAGCAGTTTAAGGGTCCGACAGGGTCGCATGAACACTGAAGCTTTCTTT. This codes for CASSLRVRQGRMNTEAFF.

The rearrangement joins TRBV30 to TRBJ1-3; D is uncertain. This CDR3 has 14 residues. Germline loops: CDR1 GTSNPN, CDR2 SVGIG (reference sequence). V was shortened by 1 base and J by 1 base, with 8 bases between the two germline ends. CDR3 sequence (DNA): TGTGCCTGGAGTGCAGGTTTTTCTGGAAACACCATATATTTT. Translation gives CAWSAGFSGNTIYF.

V and J are TRBV5-1 and TRBJ1-1, with a possible D match to TRBD1 (5 bases). This CDR3 has 17 amino acids. Germline lookup yields CDR1 SGHRS and CDR2 YFSETQ. Trimming stripped 0 bases from V and 4 bases from J, with 19 bases between. The CDR3 DNA reads TGCGCCAGCAGCTTGGAACCTATCAGGGAAACGGGCACTGAAGCTTTCTTT. Encoded protein: CASSLEPIRETGTEAFF.

The rearrangement links TRBV30 to TRBJ1-5, with D tentatively TRBD1 (5 bases). Per germline, CDR1 GTSNPN and CDR2 SVGIG (reference sequence). Trimming took 0 bases from V and 5 from J, leaving 11 bases between them. The CDR3 has 14 residues. The CDR3 loop is CAWSVGGDDQPQHF. CDR3 nucleotides: TGTGCCTGGAGTGTAGGAGGGGACGATCAGCCCCAGCATTTT.

The rearrangement joins TRBV5-1 to TRBJ2-5; a weak D match, TRBD2 (6 bases). Germline loops: CDR1 SGHRS, CDR2 YFSETQ. The V end lost 5 bases, the J end lost 2 bases, and 10 bases lay between the germline ends. CDR3 length: 13 amino acids. The DNA for the CDR3 is TGCGCCAGCAGGATCGGGACTCAAGAGACCCAGTACTTC. This translates into CASRIGTQETQYF.

This chain uses TRBV7-2 with TRBJ2-3; 10 positions match TRBD2. V lost 3 bases to trimming and J lost 6 bases; unmatched junction nucleotides: 9. Germline values: CDR1 SGHTA, CDR2 FQGNSA. The CDR3 loop spans 16 amino acids. Here the CDR3 DNA reads TGTGCCAGCAGCTTCCCAAGCGGGGGGGCCTGGGATACGCAGTATTTT. Protein sequence: CASSFPSGGAWDTQYF.

The chain has TRBV18 and TRBJ1-1; 8 positions agree with TRBD1. The V gene's germline CDR1 is KGHSH and CDR2 LQKENI. The CDR3 is 14 residues long. J lost 1 base, V lost 3 bases, and 1 base had no gene match. The CDR3 bases are TGTGCCAGCTCACCCGGGACAGGGAACACTGAAGCTTTCTTT. This sequence encodes CASSPGTGNTEAFF.

The V call is TRBV2, the J call TRBJ1-2; unclear D gene. CDR3 length: 16 amino acids. In germline, CDR1 is SNHLY, CDR2 FYNNEI. Trimming removed 5 bases from V and 8 bases from J, with 24 bases in between. The CDR3 spells CASSLVGLPGGEGYTF. CDR3 sequence (DNA): TGTGCCAGCAGTCTGGTAGGGTTGCCCGGCGGGGAAGGCTACACCTTC. Full variable domain (missing parts from reference TRBV2 and TRBJ1-2): EPEVTQTPSHQVTQMGQEVILRCVPISNHLYFYWYRQILGQKVEFLVSFYNNEISEKSEIFDDQFSVERPDGSNFTLKIRSTKLEDSAMYFCASSLVGLPGGEGYTFGSGTRLTVV.

The chain uses TRBV7-9 and TRBJ2-1; the match to TRBD2 covers 10 bases. Per the germline V gene, CDR1 is SEHNR and CDR2 is FQNEAQ (reference sequence). CDR3 length: 17 amino acids. J gave up 8 bases and V 0 bases, and 10 bases lay outside the gene matches. The CDR3 region has the DNA TGTGCCAGCAGCTTAGCGCGCGTAGCGGGAGGTCAGGATGAGCAGTTCTTC. Amino acid sequence: CASSLARVAGGQDEQFF.

The gene calls are TRBV24-1 and TRBJ1-1; 8 nucleotides match TRBD1. With 4 bases clipped from V and 4 bases from J, the junction kept 7 bases outside the gene matches. The CDR3 length is 15 residues. Germline CDR1 reads KGHDR; CDR2 reads SFDVKD. This CDR3 reads CATSDNRQGSTEAFF. The CDR3 region has the DNA TGTGCCACCAGTGACAACCGACAGGGGAGCACTGAAGCTTTCTTT.

This clone was seen a single time. This chain uses TRBV29-1 with TRBJ1-1; 8 nucleotides match TRBD1. There are 13 residues in the CDR3. V shed 6 bases, J shed 4 bases, and the junction held 7 bases outside the gene matches. The germline V gene encodes CDR1 SQVTM and CDR2 ANQGSEA. The CDR3 region has the DNA TGCAGCGTCCTAGACAGGGGAAGCACTGAAGCTTTCTTT. This sequence encodes CSVLDRGSTEAFF.

The V call is TRBV27, the J call TRBJ2-7; 7 bases line up with TRBD2. Germline CDR1 and CDR2: MNHEY and SMNVEV (reference sequence). This CDR3 comprises 14 residues. V shed 2 bases and J 2 bases; nucleotides not matched to a gene: 3. The CDR3 sequence is CASSLGGVPYEQYF. The CDR3 nucleotides read TGTGCCAGCAGTTTAGGGGGGGTCCCCTACGAGCAGTACTTC.

The V gene is TRBV5-1, the J gene TRBJ1-3, with a weak D call TRBD1 (6 bases). Trimming stripped 4 bases from V and 6 bases from J, with 20 bases between. From germline, CDR1 is SGHRS and CDR2 YFSETQ. This CDR3 spans 16 amino acids. CDR3 sequence: CASSPFPGHSQNTIYF. The CDR3 DNA reads as TGCGCCAGCAGCCCGTTCCCGGGACATTCACAAAACACCATATATTTT.